This TCR beta chain was sequenced in a study of response to subunit inactivated influenza vaccine. Whole-study findings and limits: T cells newly recruited by each seasonal influenza vaccination are few, the authors suggested.

Each CDR3 protein gets one entry after TCRdb re-called the RT-PCR reads with MiXCR. The sample yields approximately 500,000 distinct CDR3 sequences, 14% seen once. This clonotype occurred a few times. Its antigen is as yet unknown. The sequences come from PBMCs from blood, collected 11 to 12 days after vaccination. The TCR comes from a man aged 50 to 60 who received an inactivated influenza vaccine.

CDR3 coding DNA: TGCAGCGTTAACAGGGGGCGTAGGGAGACCCAGTACTTC. Protein sequence: CSVNRGRRETQYF. The V and J genes are TRBV29-1 and TRBJ2-5; 9 bases map to TRBD1. The V and J ends lost 5 bases and 5 bases, in that order; junction bases with no gene match: 6. Germline V CDR1 and CDR2: SQVTM, ANQGSEA. This CDR3 has 13 amino acids.